There are many counts of the clone carrying this TCR beta chain. The data were taken from a study of T cells in Graves' hyperthyroidism and ophthalmopathy. Amplified TCR beta CDR3 regions came from RNA transcripts. Using the HTBI primer set, a first-round RT-PCR was run on the TCR CDR3. TCRdb recomputed calls from the multiplex PCR reads with MiXCR, one row per CDR3 protein. The sample lists some 460,000 distinct CDR3 sequences, approximately 14% occurring once. Germline V CDR1 and CDR2: MNHNS, SASEGT. CDR3 length: 12 residues. Trimming pared 5 bases from V and 1 base from J, leaving 5 bases between. The sample comprised blood. This receptor was identified in a woman younger than 35 with Graves' hyperthyroidism. V is TRBV6-1 and J is TRBJ1-1; unclear D gene. CDR3 nucleotides: TGTGCCAGCAGTCCCGCGAACACTGAAGCTTTCTTT. Residues: CASSPANTEAFF.